The text below deals with one TCR beta chain. From its re-call of the 5' RACE reads, TCRdb lists each CDR3 protein once, without DNA. In total, the table holds roughly 320,000 distinct CDR3 sequences. The entry originates in a study of monozygotic twins with inflammatory bowel disease. There are 14 residues in the CDR3. CDR1 is DFQATT and CDR2 is SNEGSKA in the germline V gene (reference sequence). Input material: blood. The source is a human donor with ulcerative colitis or Crohn's disease, or a healthy co-twin of an affected twin (not recorded which). The genes are TRBV20-1 and TRBJ2-2; TCRdb reports TRBD2, a call that lacks DNA to check it against. The CDR3 region is CSARVTTNTGELFF.